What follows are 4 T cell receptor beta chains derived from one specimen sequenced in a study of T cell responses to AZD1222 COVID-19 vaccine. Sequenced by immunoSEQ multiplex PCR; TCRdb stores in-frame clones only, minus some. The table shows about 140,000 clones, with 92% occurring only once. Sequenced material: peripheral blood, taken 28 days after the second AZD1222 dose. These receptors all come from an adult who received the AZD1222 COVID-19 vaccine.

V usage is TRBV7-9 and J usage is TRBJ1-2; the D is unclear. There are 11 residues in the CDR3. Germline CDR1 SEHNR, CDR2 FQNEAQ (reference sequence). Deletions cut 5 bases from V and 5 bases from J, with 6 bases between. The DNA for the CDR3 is TGTGCCAGCAGCCCTCAGTATGGCTACACCTTC. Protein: CASSPQYGYTF.

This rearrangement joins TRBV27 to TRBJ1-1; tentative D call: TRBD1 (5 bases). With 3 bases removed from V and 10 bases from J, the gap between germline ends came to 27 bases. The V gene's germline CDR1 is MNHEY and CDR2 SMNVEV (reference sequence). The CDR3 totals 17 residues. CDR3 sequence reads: CASSLTNPTELERGAFF. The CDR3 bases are TGTGCCAGCAGTTTGACTAATCCAACGGAACTGGAGAGGGGAGCTTTCTTT.

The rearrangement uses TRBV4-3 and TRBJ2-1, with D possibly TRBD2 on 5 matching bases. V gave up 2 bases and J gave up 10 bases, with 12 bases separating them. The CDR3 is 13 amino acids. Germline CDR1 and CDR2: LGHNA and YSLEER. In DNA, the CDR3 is TGCGCCAGCAGCCAACCCGGCGGAGGCGAGCAGTTCTTC. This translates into CASSQPGGGEQFF.

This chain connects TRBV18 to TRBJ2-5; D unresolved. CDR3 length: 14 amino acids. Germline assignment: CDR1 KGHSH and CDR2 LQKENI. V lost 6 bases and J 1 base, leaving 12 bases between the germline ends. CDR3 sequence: CASSIRTVQETQYF. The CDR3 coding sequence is TGTGCCAGCTCCATTCGGACGGTCCAAGAGACCCAGTACTTC.